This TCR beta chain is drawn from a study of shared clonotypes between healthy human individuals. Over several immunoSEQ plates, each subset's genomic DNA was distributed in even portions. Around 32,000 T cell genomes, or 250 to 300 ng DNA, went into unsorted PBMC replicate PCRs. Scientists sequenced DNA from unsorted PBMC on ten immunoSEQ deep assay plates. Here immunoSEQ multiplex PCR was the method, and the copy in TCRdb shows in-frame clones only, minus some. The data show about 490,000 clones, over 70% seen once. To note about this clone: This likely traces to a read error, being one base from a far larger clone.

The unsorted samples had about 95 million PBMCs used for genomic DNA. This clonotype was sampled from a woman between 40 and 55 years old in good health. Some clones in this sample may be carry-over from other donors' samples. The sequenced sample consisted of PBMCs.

The CDR3 loop is CASSELGQGVNEQFF. In DNA, the CDR3 is TGTGCCAGCAGTGAACTGGGACAGGGGGTCAATGAGCAGTTCTTC. The V call is TRBV25-1, the J call TRBJ2-1; 11 bases align to TRBD1. V dropped 2 bases and J dropped 6; count of bases not matched to a gene: 3. Germline V gives CDR1 MGHDK, CDR2 SYGVNS. The CDR3 length is 15 residues.